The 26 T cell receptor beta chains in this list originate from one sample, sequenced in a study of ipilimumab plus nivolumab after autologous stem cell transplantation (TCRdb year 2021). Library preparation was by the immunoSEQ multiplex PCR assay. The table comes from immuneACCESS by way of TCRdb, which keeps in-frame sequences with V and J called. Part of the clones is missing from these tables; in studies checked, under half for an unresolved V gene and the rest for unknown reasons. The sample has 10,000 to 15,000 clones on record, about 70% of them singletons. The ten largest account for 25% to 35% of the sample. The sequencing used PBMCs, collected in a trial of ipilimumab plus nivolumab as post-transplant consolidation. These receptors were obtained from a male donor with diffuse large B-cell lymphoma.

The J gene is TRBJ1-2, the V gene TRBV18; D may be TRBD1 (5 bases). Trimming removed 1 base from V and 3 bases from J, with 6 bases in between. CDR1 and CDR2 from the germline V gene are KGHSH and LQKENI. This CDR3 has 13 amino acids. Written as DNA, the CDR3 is TGTGCCAGCTCACCACGACAGCACTATGGCTACACCTTC. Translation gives CASSPRQHYGYTF.

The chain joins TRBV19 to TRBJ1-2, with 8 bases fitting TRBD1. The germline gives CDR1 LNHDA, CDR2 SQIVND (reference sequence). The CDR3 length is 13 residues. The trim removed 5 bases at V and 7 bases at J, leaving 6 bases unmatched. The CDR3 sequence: CASSRQGAGGYTF. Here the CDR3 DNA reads TGTGCCAGTAGTCGCCAGGGGGCAGGTGGCTACACCTTC.

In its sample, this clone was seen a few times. CDR3 in amino acids: CASSYRRTYEQYF. CDR3 sequence (DNA): TGTGCCAGCAGTTACAGACGGACCTACGAGCAGTACTTC. The chain recombines TRBV6-5 with TRBJ2-7; D gene uncertain. The CDR3 length is 13 residues. In germline, CDR1 is MNHEY, CDR2 SVGAGI. Trimming pared 2 bases from V and 2 bases from J, leaving 7 bases between.

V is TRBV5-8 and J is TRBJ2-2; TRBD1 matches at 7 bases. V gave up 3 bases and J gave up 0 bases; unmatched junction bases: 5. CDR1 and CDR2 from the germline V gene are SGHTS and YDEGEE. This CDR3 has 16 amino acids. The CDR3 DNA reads TGTGCCAGCAGCTCACACAGGGGTCCGAACACCGGGGAGCTGTTTTTT. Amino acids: CASSSHRGPNTGELFF.

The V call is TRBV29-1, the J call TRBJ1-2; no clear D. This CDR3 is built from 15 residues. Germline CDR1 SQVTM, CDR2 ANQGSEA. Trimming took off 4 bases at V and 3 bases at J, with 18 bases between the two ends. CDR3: CSVGTRQTRDYGYTF. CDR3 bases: TGCAGCGTTGGAACTCGGCAGACGAGGGACTATGGCTACACCTTC. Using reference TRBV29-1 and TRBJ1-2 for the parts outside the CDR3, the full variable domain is SAVISQKPSRDICQRGTSLTIQCQVDSQVTMMFWYRQQPGQSLTLIATANQGSEATYESGFVIDKFPISRPNLTFSTLTVSNMSPEDSSIYLCSVGTRQTRDYGYTFGSGTRLTVV.

CDR3 sequence: CASSFTGGYTDTQYF. The CDR3 region has the DNA TGTGCCAGCAGCTTCACGGGGGGGTACACAGATACGCAGTATTTT. V usage is TRBV7-2 and J usage is TRBJ2-3, with TRBD2 matching over 8 bases. The CDR3 contains 15 residues. The junction had 4 bases not matched to a gene; V was cut back by 3 bases and J by 2 bases. From germline, CDR1 is SGHTA and CDR2 FQGNSA.

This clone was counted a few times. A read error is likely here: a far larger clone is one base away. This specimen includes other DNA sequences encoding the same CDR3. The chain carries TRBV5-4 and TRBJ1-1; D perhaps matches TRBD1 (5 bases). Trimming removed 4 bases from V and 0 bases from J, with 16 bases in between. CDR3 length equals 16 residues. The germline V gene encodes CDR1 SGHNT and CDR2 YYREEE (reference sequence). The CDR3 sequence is CASSQEGQLMNTEAFF. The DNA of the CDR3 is TGTGCCAGCAGCCAAGAGGGGCAACTCATGAACACTGAAGCTTTCTTT.

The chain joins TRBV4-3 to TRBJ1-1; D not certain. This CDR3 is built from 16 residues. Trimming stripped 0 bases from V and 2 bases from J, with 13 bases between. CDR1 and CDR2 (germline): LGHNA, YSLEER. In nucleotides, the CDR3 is TGCGCCAGCAGCCAAGACGGACGGCCGTCTAACACTGAAGCTTTCTTT. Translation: CASSQDGRPSNTEAFF.

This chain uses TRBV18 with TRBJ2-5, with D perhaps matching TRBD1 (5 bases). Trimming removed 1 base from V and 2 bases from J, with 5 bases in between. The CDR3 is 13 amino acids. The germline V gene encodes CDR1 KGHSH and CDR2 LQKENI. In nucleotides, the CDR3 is TGTGCCAGCTCACCACGACAGCAAGAGACCCAGTACTTC. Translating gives CASSPRQQETQYF.

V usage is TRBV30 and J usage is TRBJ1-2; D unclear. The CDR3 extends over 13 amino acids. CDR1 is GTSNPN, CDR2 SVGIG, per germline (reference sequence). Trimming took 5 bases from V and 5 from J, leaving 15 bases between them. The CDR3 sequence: CAWVGRGGYGYTF. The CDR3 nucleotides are TGTGCCTGGGTTGGGCGTGGAGGGTATGGCTACACCTTC.

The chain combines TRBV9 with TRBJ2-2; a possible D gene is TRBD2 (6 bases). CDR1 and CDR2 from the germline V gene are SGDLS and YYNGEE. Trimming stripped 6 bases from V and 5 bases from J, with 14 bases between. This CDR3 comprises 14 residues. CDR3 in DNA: TGTGCCAGCACACCCGGAGGGAATACCGGGGAGCTGTTTTTT. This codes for CASTPGGNTGELFF.

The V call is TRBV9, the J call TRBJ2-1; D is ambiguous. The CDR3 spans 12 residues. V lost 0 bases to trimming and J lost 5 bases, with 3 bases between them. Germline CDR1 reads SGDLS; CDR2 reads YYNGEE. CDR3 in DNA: TGTGCCAGCAGCGTAGAGCACAATGAGCAGTTCTTC. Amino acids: CASSVEHNEQFF.

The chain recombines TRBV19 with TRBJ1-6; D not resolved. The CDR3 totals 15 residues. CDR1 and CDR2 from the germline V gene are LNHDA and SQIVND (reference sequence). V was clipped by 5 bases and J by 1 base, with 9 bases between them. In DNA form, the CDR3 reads TGTGCCAGTAGTCCTCGCGCTTCCTATAATTCACCCCTCCACTTT. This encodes CASSPRASYNSPLHF.

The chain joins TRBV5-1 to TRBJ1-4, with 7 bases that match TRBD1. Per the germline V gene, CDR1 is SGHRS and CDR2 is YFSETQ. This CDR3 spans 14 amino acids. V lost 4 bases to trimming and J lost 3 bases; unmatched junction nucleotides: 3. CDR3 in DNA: TGCGCCAGCAGCGCGGGACAGCCTAATGAAAAACTGTTTTTT. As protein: CASSAGQPNEKLFF. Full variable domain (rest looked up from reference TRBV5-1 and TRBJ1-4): KAGVTQTPRYLIKTRGQQVTLSCSPISGHRSVSWYQQTPGQGLQFLFEYFSETQRNKGNFPGRFSGRQFSNSRSEMNVSTLELGDSALYLCASSAGQPNEKLFFGSGTQLSVL.

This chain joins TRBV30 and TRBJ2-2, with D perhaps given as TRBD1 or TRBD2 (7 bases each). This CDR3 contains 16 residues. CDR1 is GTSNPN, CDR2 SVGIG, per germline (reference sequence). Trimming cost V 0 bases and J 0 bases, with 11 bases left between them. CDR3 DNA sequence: TGTGCCTGGAGTGTCGGGGGGACAGCGAACACCGGGGAGCTGTTTTTT. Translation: CAWSVGGTANTGELFF.

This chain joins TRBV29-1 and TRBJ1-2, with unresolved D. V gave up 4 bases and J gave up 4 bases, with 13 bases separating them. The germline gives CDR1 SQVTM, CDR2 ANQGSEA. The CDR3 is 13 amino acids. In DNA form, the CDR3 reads TGCAGCGTTGCTACCTCCTCGGGCTATGGCTACACCTTC. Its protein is CSVATSSGYGYTF.

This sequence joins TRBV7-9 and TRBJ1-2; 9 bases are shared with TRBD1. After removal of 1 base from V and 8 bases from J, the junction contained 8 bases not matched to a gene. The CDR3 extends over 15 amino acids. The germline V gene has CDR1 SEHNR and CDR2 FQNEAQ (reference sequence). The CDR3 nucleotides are TGTGCCAGCAGCTTAGTCCGGGACAGGGTTGGGGGCTACACCTTC. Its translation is CASSLVRDRVGGYTF.

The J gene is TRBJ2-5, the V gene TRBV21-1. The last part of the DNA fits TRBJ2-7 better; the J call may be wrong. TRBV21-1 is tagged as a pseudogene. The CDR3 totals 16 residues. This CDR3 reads CASSKQLGAFLNEQYF. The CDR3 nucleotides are TGTGCCAGCAGCAAACAATTAGGCGCCTTTTTGAACGAGCAGTACTTC.

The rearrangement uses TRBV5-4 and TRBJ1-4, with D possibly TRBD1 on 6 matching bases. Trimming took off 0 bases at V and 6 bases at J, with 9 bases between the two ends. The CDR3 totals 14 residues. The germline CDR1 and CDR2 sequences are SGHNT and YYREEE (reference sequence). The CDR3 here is CASSLVGGDEKLFF. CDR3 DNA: TGTGCCAGCAGCTTGGTTGGGGGCGATGAAAAACTGTTTTTT.

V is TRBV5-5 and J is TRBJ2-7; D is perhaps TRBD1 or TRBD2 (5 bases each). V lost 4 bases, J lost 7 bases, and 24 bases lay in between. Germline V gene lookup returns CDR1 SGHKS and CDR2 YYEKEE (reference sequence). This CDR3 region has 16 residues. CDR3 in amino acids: CASSQDPAGDLREQYF. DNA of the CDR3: TGTGCCAGCAGCCAAGATCCGGCCGGGGACCTAAGAGAGCAGTACTTC.

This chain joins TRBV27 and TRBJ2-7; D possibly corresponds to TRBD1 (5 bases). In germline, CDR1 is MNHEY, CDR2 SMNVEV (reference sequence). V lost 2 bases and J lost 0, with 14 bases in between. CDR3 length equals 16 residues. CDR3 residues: CASSLSDSDISYEQYF. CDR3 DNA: TGTGCCAGCAGTTTAAGCGACAGCGACATCTCCTACGAGCAGTACTTC.

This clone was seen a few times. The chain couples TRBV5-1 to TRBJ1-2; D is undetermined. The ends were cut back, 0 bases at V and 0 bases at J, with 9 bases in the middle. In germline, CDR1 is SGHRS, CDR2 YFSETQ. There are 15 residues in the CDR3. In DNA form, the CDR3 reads TGCGCCAGCAGCTTGGGGCAGGCCTCTAACTATGGCTACACCTTC. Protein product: CASSLGQASNYGYTF.

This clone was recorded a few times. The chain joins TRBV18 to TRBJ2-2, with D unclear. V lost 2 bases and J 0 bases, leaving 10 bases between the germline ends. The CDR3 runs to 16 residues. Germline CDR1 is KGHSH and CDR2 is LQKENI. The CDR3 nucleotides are TGTGCCAGCTCACCATTGCAGGCCCCGAACACCGGGGAGCTGTTTTTT. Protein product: CASSPLQAPNTGELFF.

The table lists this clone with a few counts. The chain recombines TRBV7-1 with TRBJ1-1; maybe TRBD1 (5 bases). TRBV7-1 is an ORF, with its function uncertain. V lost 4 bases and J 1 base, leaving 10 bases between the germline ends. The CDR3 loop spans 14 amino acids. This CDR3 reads CASSLGTGNTEAFF. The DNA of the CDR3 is TGTGCCAGCAGCTTAGGAACAGGGAACACTGAAGCTTTCTTT.

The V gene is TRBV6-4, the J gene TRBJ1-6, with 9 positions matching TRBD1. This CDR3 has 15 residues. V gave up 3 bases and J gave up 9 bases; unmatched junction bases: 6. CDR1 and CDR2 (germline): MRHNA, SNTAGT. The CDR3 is CASSESGTGISPLHF. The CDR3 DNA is TGTGCCAGCAGTGAATCCGGGACAGGGATTTCACCCCTCCACTTT.

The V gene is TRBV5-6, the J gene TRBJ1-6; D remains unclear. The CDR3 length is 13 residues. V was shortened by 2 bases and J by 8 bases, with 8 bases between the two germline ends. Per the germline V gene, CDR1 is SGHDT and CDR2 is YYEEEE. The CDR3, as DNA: TGTGCCAGCAGCTTCGGCAACCATTCACCCCTCCACTTT. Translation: CASSFGNHSPLHF.